This T cell receptor (beta chain) was identified in a study of OX40 agonist ivuxolimab in advanced cancers. The method was immunoSEQ multiplex PCR; TCRdb's version includes in-frame clones alone and lacks a portion of them. The sample has about 28,000 clones, roughly 79% seen once. V lost 4 bases and J lost 4, with 7 bases in between. Germline V gene lookup returns CDR1 SNHLY and CDR2 FYNNEI. This CDR3 spans 12 amino acids. This material consisted of CD4+ or CD8+ T cells sorted from blood, taken in a trial of the OX40 agonist ivuxolimab. The clonotype originates from an adult with an advanced solid tumor such as melanoma, head and neck, liver or kidney cancer. The gene calls are TRBV2 and TRBJ1-1; D not resolved. The CDR3 loop is CASSGRGTEAFF. Here the CDR3 DNA reads TGTGCCAGCAGTGGGCGGGGCACTGAAGCTTTCTTT.